What follows is one TCR beta chain and its context. Unique molecular identifiers were built into the TCRbeta library. TCRdb analysed the PCR reads with MiXCR anew, one entry per CDR3 protein. This sample has about 980,000 distinct CDR3 sequences; about 29% occur once, and the top ten carry roughly 28%. The source of the sample is a study of T-cell reconstitution after alpha-beta-depleted transplantation in children. Germline loops: CDR1 MNHEY, CDR2 SVGEGT. The CDR3 contains 14 residues. The ends were cut back, 8 bases at V and 0 bases at J, with 12 bases in the middle. The clonotype originates from a boy under two years old who had a stem cell transplant for SCID, so the T cells may come from the graft donor. Sample: PBMCs, mostly from graft donor cells, taken 360 days after TCRalphabeta/CD19-depleted stem cell transplant. This sequence joins TRBV6-2 or TRBV6-3 and TRBJ2-3; D gene uncertain. In DNA form, the CDR3 reads TGTGCCAGCGATCAACGGCGGAGCACAGATACGCAGTATTTT. Protein product: CASDQRRSTDTQYF.